This section outlines one T cell receptor (beta chain) sequence together with its context. The data stem from a study of blood T cell repertoires in COVID-19. Sequencing used immunoSEQ multiplex PCR; TCRdb keeps in-frame clones, though not all of them. The data show approximately 250,000 clones, 70% to 90% seen once. This CDR3 contains 15 residues. The trim removed 6 bases at V and 7 bases at J, leaving 9 bases unmatched. In germline, CDR1 is MDHEN, CDR2 SYDVKM. Sequenced input: PBMCs or T cells enriched from blood (not recorded which). The origin of this receptor is a woman aged 25 to 39 with acute COVID-19. The V call is TRBV28, the J call TRBJ2-1, with 10 bases that match TRBD2. In DNA form, the CDR3 reads TGTGCCAGCAGACGCGGGACTAGCGTTGGAAATGAGCAGTTCTTC. Protein sequence: CASRRGTSVGNEQFF.